Listed below are T cell receptor beta chains from one sample, sequenced in a study of blood T cell repertoires in COVID-19. Measured with immunoSEQ multiplex PCR; TCRdb has only the in-frame clones, and not every one. The data show about 150,000 clones, with 80% to 90% seen just once and roughly 8% held by the top ten. Sequencing used peripheral blood. The receptors were gathered from a woman aged 55-70 years with COVID-19, enrolled during active disease. The CDR3 runs from the conserved cysteine through the conserved F or W. A D gene is named only where the DNA matches it firmly. Where a row states a size, it is once, few, many or the class of an expanded clone; other rows omit it.

V,D,size,CDR3
TRBV5-4,TRBD1,NA,CASSSSGTVNTEAFF
TRBV27,TRBD2,NA,CASSLLGLAGEQYF
TRBV7-3,NA,once,CASSLEGGDGTDTQYF
TRBV7-3,NA,NA,CASSLEGRAEQYF
TRBV6-6,TRBD1,once,CASRTAGGAGNTIYF
TRBV24-1,NA,NA,CATSDLRLSGGTDTQYF
TRBV29-1,NA,NA,CSVGGVKTSNTEAFF
TRBV9,NA,NA,CASSPPPGSINTEAFF
TRBV7-2,NA,NA,CASSLRRSDTQYF
TRBV4-2,NA,NA,CASSRVEETSTDTQYF
TRBV9,TRBD1,NA,CASSVEGQLKETQYF
TRBV24-1,NA,NA,CATARTDYEQYF
TRBV6-5,TRBD1,NA,CASSFTGGAGELFF
TRBV19,NA,NA,CASSISPAGDGEANVLTF
TRBV24-1,NA,NA,CATSDATPHHGNTIYF
TRBV6-5,NA,NA,CATGDHTGELFF
TRBV18,TRBD1,NA,CASSPSVRTGGQETQYF
TRBV6-6,NA,NA,CASSYGVYEQYF
TRBV19,TRBD1,NA,CASTPTGGTEAFF
TRBV10-3,TRBD1,NA,CAISPGQGSNQPQHF
TRBV10-2,NA,NA,CASSTGLPYEQYF
TRBV4-3,NA,NA,CASSQDRGSNQPQHF
TRBV2,NA,few,CASSLGSVSSNQPQHF
TRBV6-2/TRBV6-3,TRBD1,NA,CASSYAGGQPQHF
TRBV4-1,TRBD1,NA,CASSQDPPGQGAHEQYF
TRBV4-3,NA,NA,CASSRSISSGNTIYF
TRBV19,TRBD1,NA,CASSLEGTGGYNEQFF
TRBV6-2/TRBV6-3,NA,NA,CASSYLSGNTEAFF
TRBV5-1,NA,NA,CASSPPGSAEPVEQYF
TRBV7-9,TRBD1,NA,CASSLTGDSAYEQYF
TRBV7-2,NA,NA,CASSPHGDTTDTQYF
TRBV11-3,TRBD2,NA,CASSPARAGEYNEQFF
TRBV9,NA,NA,CASSVGTDHYGYTF
TRBV7-2,NA,NA,CASSLQGPYNEQFF
TRBV5-1,TRBD1,NA,CASSPLMGQGGEKLFF
TRBV3-1/TRBV3-2,NA,NA,CASSQEGKAGIYTEAFF
TRBV2,NA,NA,CASSGGGENQPQHF
TRBV6-2/TRBV6-3,TRBD1,NA,CASSLTDRASTDTQYF
TRBV30,NA,NA,CAWSPGRVRGYTF